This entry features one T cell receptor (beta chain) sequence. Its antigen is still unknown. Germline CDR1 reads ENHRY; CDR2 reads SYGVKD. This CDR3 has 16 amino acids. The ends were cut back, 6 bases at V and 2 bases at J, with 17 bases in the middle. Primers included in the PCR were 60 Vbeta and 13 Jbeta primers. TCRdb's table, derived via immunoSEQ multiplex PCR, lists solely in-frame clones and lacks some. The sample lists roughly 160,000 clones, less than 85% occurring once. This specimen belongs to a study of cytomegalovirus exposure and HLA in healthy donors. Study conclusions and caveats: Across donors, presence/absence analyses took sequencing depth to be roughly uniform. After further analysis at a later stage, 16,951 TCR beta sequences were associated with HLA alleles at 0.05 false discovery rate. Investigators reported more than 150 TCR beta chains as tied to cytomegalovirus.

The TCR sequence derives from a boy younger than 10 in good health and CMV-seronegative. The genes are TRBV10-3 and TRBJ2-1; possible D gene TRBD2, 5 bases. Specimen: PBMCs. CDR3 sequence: CAISQYTGKTYNEQFF. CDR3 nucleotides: TGTGCCATCAGCCAATACACGGGAAAAACCTACAATGAGCAGTTCTTC.